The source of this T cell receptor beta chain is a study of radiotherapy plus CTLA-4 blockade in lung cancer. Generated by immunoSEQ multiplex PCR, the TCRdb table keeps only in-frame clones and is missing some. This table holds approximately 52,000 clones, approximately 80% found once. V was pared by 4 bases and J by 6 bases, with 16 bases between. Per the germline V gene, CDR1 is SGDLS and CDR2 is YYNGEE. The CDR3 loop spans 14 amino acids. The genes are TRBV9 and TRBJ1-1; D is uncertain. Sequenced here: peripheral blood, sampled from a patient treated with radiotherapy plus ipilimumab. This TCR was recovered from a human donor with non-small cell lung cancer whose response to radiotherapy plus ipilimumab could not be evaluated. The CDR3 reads CASSPRPGVAEAFF. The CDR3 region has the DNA TGTGCCAGCAGCCCGCGTCCGGGTGTGGCTGAAGCTTTCTTT.